This T cell receptor beta chain derives from a study of human T cells and chemical hapten exposure. Study-level background: Per-sample TCR yield variability stemmed mainly from small pooled library volume differences. Study-level results: DPC sensitization did not alter TCRs above 1 in 1000 frequency.

Specified time point: healthy volunteer bleed at 2 weeks. Unfractionated whole blood was the source of the extracted total RNA. Single cDNA molecules in the library carried unique molecular identifiers attached during preparation. Per the original methods: Counting gave a median of 95,638 TCRs per sample, with values ranging from about 23,224 to 700,000. MiXCR, run by TCRdb on the RACE reads, gives a single entry per CDR3 protein. For this entry, the V and J calls and clone size follow TCRdb and not the study's own pipeline. The profile shows 85,000 to 95,000 distinct CDR3 sequences, approximately 8.2% of them singletons. With 6 bases removed from V and 0 bases from J, the gap between germline ends came to 16 bases. This CDR3 comprises 16 residues. Per the germline V gene, CDR1 is LNHDA and CDR2 is SQIVND (reference sequence). Worth noting for this clonotype: What it recognizes is unknown.

This chain joins TRBV19 and TRBJ2-3, with a possible D match to TRBD1 (5 bases). The sequencing input was whole blood. The sequence came from a female donor in good health. Some clones in this sample may be carry-over from other donors' samples. CDR3 DNA: TGTGCCAGTAGCGACAGAGGTTATCCTAGCACAGATACGCAGTATTTT. It encodes CASSDRGYPSTDTQYF.